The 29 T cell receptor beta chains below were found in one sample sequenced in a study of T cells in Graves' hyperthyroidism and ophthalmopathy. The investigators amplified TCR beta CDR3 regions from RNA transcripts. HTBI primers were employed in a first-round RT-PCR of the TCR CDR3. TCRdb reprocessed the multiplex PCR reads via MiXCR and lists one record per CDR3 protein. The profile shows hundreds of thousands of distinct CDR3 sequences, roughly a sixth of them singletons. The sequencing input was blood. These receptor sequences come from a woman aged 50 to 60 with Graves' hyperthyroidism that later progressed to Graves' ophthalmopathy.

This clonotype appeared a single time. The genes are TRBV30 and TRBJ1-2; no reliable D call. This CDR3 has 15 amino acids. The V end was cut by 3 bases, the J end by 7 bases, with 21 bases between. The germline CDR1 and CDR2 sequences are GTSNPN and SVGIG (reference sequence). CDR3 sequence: CAWRHRHIPDFGYTF. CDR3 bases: TGTGCCTGGAGACACCGCCATATTCCGGATTTTGGCTACACCTTC.

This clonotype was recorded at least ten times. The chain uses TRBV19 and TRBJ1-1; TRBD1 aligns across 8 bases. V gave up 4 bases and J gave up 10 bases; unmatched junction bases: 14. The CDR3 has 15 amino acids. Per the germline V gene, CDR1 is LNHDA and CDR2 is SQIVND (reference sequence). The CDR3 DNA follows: TGTGCCAGTAGTAGCATACTGACAGGGGCGGTTGGAGCTTTCTTT. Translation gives CASSSILTGAVGAFF. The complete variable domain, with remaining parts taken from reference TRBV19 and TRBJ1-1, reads DGGITQSPKYLFRKEGQNVTLSCEQNLNHDAMYWYRQDPGQGLRLIYYSQIVNDFQKGDIAEGYSVSREKKESFPLTVTSAQKNPTAFYLCASSSILTGAVGAFFGQGTRLTVV.

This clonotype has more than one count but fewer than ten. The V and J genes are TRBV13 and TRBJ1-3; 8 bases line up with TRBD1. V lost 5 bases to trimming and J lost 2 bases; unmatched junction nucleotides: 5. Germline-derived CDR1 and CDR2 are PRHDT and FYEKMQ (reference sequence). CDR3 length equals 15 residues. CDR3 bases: TGTGCCAGCAGCCCACGGGGACAGGCTGGAAACACCATATATTTT. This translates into CASSPRGQAGNTIYF.

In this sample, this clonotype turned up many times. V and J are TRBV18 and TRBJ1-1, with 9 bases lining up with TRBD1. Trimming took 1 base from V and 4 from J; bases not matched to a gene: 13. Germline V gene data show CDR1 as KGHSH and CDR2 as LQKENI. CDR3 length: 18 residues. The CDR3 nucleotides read TGTGCCAGCTCACCACTAACGGGACAGGGAGTCGTAGGCACTGAAGCTTTCTTT. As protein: CASSPLTGQGVVGTEAFF.

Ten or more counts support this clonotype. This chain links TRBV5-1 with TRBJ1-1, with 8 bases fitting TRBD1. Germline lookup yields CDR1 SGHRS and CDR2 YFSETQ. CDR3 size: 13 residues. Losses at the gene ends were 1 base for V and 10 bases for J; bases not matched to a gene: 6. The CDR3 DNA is TGCGCCAGCAGCTTGCGGGACAGGAGGGGAGCTTTCTTT. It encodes CASSLRDRRGAFF.

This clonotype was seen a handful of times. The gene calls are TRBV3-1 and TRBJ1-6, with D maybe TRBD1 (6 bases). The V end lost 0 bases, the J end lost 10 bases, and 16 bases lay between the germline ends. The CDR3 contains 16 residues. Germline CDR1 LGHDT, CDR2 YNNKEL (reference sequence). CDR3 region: CASSQDPTGLGSPLHF. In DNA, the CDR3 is TGTGCCAGCAGCCAAGATCCCACAGGGTTAGGGTCACCCCTCCACTTT.

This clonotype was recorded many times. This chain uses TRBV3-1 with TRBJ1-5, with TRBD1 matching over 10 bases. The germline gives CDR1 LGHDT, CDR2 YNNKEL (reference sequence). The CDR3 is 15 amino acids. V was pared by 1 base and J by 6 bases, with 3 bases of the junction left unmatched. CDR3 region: CASSQGDRGSQPQHF. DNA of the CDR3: TGTGCCAGCAGCCAAGGGGACAGGGGTTCTCAGCCCCAGCATTTT.

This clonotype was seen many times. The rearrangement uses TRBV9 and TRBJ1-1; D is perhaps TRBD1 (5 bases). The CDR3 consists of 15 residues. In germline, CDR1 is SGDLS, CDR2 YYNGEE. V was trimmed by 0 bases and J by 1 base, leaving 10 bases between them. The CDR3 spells CASSVAPQGNTEAFF. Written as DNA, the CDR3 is TGTGCCAGCAGCGTAGCTCCTCAGGGGAACACTGAAGCTTTCTTT.

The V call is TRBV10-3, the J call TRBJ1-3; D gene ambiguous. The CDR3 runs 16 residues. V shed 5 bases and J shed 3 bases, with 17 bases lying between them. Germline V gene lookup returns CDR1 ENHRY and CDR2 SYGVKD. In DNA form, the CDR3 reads TGTGCCATCAGTAGACTACCCCCGGGAGGTGGAAACACCATATATTTT. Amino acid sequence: CAISRLPPGGGNTIYF.

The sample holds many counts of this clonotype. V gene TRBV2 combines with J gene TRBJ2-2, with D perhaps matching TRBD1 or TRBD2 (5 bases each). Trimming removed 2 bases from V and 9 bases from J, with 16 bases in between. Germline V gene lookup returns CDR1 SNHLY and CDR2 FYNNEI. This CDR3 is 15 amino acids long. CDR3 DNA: TGTGCCAGCAGTGAAACAAGGGGAGAACTGCGGGAGCTGTTTTTT. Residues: CASSETRGELRELFF.

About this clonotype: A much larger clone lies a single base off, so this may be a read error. This CDR3 reads CSARDADRGHSPLHF. The CDR3 DNA sequence: TGCAGTGCTAGAGACGCGGACAGGGGTCACTCACCCCTCCACTTT. The chain recombines TRBV20-1 with TRBJ1-6, with 9 nucleotides matching TRBD1. Germline CDR1 reads DFQATT; CDR2 reads SNEGSKA (reference sequence). The CDR3 runs 15 residues. J lost 10 bases, V lost 0 bases, and 7 bases had no gene match.

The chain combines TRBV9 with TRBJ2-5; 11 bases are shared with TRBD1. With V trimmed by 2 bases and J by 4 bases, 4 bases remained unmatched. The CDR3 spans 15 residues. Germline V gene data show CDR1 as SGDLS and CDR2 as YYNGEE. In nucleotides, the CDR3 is TGTGCCAGCAGCGTGACCGGGACAGGGGGAGAGACCCAGTACTTC. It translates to CASSVTGTGGETQYF. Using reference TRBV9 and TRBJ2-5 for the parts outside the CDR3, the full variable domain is DSGVTQTPKHLITATGQRVTLRCSPRSGDLSVYWYQQSLDQGLQFLIQYYNGEERAKGNILERFSAQQFPDLHSELNLSSLELGDSALYFCASSVTGTGGETQYFGPGTRLLVL.

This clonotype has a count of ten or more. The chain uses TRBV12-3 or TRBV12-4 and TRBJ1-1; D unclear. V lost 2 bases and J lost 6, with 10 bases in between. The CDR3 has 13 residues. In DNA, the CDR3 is TGTGCCAGCAGTTTACGGGGAAGGGCTGAAGCTTTCTTT. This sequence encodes CASSLRGRAEAFF.

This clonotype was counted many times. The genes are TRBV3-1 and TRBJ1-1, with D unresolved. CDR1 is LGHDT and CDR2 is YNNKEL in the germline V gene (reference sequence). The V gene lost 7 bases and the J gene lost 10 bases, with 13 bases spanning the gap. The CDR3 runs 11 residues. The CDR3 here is CASTYGSTAFF. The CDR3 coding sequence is TGTGCCAGCACCTACGGGAGTACAGCTTTCTTT.

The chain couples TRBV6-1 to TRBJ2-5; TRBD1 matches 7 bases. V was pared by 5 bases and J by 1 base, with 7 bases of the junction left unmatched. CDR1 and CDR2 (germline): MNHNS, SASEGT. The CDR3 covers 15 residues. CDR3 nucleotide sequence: TGTGCCAGCAGTACGACAGGGTCGCCCCAAGAGACCCAGTACTTC. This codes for CASSTTGSPQETQYF.

The CDR3: CASKPTGTGVNQAPQHF. The CDR3 region has the DNA TGTGCCAGCAAACCCACCGGGACAGGGGTGAACCAGGCGCCCCAGCATTTT. This chain joins TRBV12-3 or TRBV12-4 and TRBJ1-5; the match to TRBD1 covers 10 bases. This CDR3 contains 17 residues. Losses at the gene ends were 7 bases for V and 9 bases for J; bases not matched to a gene: 18.

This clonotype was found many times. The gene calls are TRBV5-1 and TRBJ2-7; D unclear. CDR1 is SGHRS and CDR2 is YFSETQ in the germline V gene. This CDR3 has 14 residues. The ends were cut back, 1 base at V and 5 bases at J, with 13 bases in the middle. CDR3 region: CASSLRPHTHEQYF. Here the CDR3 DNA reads TGCGCCAGCAGCTTGAGACCGCATACCCACGAGCAGTACTTC.

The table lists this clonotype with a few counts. As DNA, the CDR3 is TGTGCCGCGACTCCGGGACTAGAGGGGGAGACCCAGTACTTC. This sequence encodes CAATPGLEGETQYF. The J gene is TRBJ2-5, the V gene TRBV10-3; 8 nucleotides align to TRBD2. V was pared by 11 bases and J by 5 bases, with 13 bases of the junction left unmatched. The CDR3 loop spans 14 amino acids. The germline gives CDR1 ENHRY, CDR2 SYGVKD.

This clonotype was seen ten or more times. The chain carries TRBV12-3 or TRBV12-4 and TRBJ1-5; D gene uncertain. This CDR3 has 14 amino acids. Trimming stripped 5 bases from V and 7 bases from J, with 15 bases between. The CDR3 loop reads CASSVRNGEQPQHF. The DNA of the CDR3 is TGTGCCAGCAGTGTCAGGAACGGAGAACAGCCCCAGCATTTT.

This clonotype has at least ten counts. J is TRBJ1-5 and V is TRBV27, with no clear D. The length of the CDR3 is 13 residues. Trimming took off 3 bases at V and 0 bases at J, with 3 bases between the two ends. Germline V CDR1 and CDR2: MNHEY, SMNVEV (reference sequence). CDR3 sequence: CASSLISNQPQHF. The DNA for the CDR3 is TGTGCCAGCAGTTTGATTAGCAATCAGCCCCAGCATTTT.

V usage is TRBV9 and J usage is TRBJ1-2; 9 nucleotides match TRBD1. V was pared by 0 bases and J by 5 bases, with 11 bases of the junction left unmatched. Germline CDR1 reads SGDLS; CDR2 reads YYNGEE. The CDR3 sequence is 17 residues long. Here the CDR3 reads CASSVAAGGQGPYGYTF. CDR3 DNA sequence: TGTGCCAGCAGCGTAGCCGCAGGGGGACAGGGCCCTTATGGCTACACCTTC.

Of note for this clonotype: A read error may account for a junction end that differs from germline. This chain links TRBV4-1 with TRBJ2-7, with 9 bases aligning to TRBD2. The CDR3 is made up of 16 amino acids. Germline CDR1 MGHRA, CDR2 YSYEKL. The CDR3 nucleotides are TGTGCCAGCAGCCAAGAACAAGCGGGGGGTCATTACGAGCAGTACTTC. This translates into CASSQEQAGGHYEQYF.

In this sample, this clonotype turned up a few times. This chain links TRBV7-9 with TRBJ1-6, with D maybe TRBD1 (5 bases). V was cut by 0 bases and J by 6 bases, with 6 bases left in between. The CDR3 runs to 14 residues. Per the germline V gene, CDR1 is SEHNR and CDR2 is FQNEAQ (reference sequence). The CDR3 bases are TGTGCCAGCAGCTTAGCGGGGCCTAATTCACCCCTCCACTTT. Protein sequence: CASSLAGPNSPLHF. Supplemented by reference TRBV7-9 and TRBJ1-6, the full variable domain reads DTGVSQNPRHKITKRGQNVTFRCDPISEHNRLYWYRQTLGQGPEFLTYFQNEAQLEKSRLLSDRFSAERPKGSFSTLEIQRTEQGDSAMYLCASSLAGPNSPLHFGNGTRLTVT.

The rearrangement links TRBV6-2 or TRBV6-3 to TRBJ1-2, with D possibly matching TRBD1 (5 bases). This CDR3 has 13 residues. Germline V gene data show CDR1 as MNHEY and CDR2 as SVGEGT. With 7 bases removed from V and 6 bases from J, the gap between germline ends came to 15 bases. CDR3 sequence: CASIKGEGHGYTF. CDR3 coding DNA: TGTGCCAGCATAAAAGGGGAGGGCCATGGCTACACCTTC.

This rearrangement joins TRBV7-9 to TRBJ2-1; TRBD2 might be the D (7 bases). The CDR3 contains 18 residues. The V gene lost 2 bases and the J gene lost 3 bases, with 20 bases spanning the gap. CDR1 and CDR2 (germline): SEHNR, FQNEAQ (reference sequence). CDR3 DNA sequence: TGTGCCAGCAGCTTAAGAAGAGGGGGGGACTCGAACTACAATGAGCAGTTCTTC. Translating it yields CASSLRRGGDSNYNEQFF.

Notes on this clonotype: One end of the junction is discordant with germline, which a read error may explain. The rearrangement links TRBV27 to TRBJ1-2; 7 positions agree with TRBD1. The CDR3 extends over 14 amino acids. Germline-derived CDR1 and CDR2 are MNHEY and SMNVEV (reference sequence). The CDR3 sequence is CASSLVNRGYGYAF. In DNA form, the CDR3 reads TGTGCCAGCAGTTTAGTCAACAGGGGCTATGGCTACGCCTTC.

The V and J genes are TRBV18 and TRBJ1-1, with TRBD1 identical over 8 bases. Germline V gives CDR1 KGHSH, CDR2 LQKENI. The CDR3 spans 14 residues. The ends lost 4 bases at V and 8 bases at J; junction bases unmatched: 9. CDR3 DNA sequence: TGTGCCAGCTCACGGGGCGGACAGGGTGGAGAAGCTTTCTTT. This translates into CASSRGGQGGEAFF.

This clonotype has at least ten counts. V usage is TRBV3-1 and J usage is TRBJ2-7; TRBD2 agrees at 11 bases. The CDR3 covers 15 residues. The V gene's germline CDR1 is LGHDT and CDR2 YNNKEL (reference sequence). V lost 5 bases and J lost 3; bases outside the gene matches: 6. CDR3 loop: CASSFGTSGFYEQYF. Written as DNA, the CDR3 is TGTGCCAGCAGCTTTGGGACTAGCGGATTCTACGAGCAGTACTTC.

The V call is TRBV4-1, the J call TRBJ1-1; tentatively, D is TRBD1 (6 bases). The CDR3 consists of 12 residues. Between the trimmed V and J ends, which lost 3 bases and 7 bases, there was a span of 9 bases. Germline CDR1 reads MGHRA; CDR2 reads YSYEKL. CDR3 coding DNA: TGCGCCAGCAGCCACATACAGGGTGAAGCTTTCTTT. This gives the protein CASSHIQGEAFF.